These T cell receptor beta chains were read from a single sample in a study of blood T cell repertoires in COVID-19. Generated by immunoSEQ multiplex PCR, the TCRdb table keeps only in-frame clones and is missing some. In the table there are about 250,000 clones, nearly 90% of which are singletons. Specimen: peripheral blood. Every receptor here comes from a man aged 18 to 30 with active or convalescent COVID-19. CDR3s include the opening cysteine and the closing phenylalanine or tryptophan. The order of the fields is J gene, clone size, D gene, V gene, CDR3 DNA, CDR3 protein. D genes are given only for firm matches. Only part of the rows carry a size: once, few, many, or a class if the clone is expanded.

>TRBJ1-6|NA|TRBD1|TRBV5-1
TGCGCCAGCAGCACTAGTGACAGGGACAATTCACCCCTCCACTTT
CASSTSDRDNSPLHF
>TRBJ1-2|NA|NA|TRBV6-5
TGTGCCAGCAGCCCAACGGACAGTTTCTATGGCTACACCTTC
CASSPTDSFYGYTF
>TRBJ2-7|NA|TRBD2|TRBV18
TGTGCCAGCTCACCTTCTCGGGAGGTCGCCTACGAGCAGTACTTC
CASSPSREVAYEQYF
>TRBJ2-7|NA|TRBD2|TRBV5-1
TGCGCCAGCAGCTCTAGAACTAGCGGGGATTCCTACGAGCAGTACTTC
CASSSRTSGDSYEQYF
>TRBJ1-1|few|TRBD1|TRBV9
TGTGCCAGCAGCCCCAATACAGGGGACACTGAAGCTTTCTTT
CASSPNTGDTEAFF
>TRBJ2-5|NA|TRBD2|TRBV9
TGTGCCAGCAGCAAGACTAGCGGACAAGAGACCCAGTACTTC
CASSKTSGQETQYF
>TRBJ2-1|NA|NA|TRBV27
TGTGCCAGCTCGAGCCGGTCCTACAATGAGCAGTTCTTC
CASSSRSYNEQFF
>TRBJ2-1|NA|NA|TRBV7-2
TGTGCCAGCAGCTTGGGCAGCACCACCTACAATGAGCAGTTCTTC
CASSLGSTTYNEQFF
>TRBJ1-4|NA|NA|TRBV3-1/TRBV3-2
TGTGCCAGCAGCCGGAGTGGGGGGACTAATGAAAAACTGTTTTTT
CASSRSGGTNEKLFF
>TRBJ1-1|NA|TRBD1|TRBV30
TGTGCCTGGGGGACAGGGTCGTACACTGAAGCTTTCTTT
CAWGTGSYTEAFF
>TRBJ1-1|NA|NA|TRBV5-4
TGTGCCAGCCTGATCGGGGGGCGAATGAACACTGAAGCTTTCTTT
CASLIGGRMNTEAFF
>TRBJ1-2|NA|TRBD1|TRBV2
TGTGCCAGCAGCCCCGGGGGACAGGGACTTCCTGGCTACACCTTC
CASSPGGQGLPGYTF
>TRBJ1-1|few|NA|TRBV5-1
TGCGCCAGCAGTAACGGAGCTTTGAATTATAACACTGAAGCTTTCTTT
CASSNGALNYNTEAFF
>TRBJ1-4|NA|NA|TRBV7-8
TGTGCCAGCAGCGGACCGGGCGGGAAGGAAAAACTGTTTTTT
CASSGPGGKEKLFF
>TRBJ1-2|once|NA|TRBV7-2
TGTGCCAGCAGGCCCGAGTTGGGGGGCTATGGCTACACCTTC
CASRPELGGYGYTF
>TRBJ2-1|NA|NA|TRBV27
TGTGCCAGCAGTTTACGAGCGGCCTACAATGAGCAGTTCTTC
CASSLRAAYNEQFF
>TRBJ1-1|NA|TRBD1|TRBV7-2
TGTGCCAGCAGCTTAGGGGGGACAGGGGATAGAACGGCTTTCTTT
CASSLGGTGDRTAFF
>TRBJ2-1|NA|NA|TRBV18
TGTGCCAGCTCACCACCAGGCAGGAGGAACAATGAGCAGTTCTTC
CASSPPGRRNNEQFF
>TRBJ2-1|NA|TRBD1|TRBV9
TGTGCCAGCAGCGGCCTCCGGGACAGGGCCTACAATGAGCAGTTCTTC
CASSGLRDRAYNEQFF
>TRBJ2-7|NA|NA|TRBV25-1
TGTGCCAGCAGTCAGAGCGACTACGAGCAGTACTTC
CASSQSDYEQYF
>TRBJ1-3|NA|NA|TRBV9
TGTGCCAGCAGCGTAGAGGGGGGGTCCTCTGGAAACACCATATATTTT
CASSVEGGSSGNTIYF
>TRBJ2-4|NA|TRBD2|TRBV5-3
TGTGCCAGAAGCTTGGGGCTAGCGGGGGGAGCCAAAAACATTCAGTACTTC
CARSLGLAGGAKNIQYF
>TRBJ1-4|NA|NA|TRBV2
TGTGCCAGCAGAAGGGAGGGGGAAAAACTGTTTTTT
CASRREGEKLFF
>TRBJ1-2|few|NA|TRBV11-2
TGTGCCAGCAGCTTAGTTGGCACAACTAACTATGGCTACACCTTC
CASSLVGTTNYGYTF
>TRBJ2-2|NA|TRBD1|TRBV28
TGTGCCAGCAGTTTAATTTGGGACAGCTACACCGGGGAGCTGTTTTTT
CASSLIWDSYTGELFF
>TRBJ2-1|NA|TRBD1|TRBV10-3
TGTGCCATCAGTGAGTCGTTCGGACAGGGTGCCGGGAATGAGCAGTTCTTC
CAISESFGQGAGNEQFF
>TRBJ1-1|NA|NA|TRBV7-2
TGTGCCAGCAGTAACAGGGCCAGAAGCACTGAAGCTTTCTTT
CASSNRARSTEAFF
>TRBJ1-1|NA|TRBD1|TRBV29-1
TGCAGCGTTGAGGGGACAGGGGACACTGAAGCTTTCTTT
CSVEGTGDTEAFF
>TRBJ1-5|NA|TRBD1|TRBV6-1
TGTGCCAGCAGTGTACTATCGACAGGGGCCGAATTCAATCAGCCCCAGCATTTT
CASSVLSTGAEFNQPQHF
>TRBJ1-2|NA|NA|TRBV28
TGTGCCAGCAGTTTGAGTGCAGGAGGGGGCTACACCTTC
CASSLSAGGGYTF
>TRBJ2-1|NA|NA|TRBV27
TGTGCCAGCACCCCCCCCGGCAGGCAGGGCAATGAGCAGTTCTTC
CASTPPGRQGNEQFF
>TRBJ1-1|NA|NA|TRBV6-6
TGTGCCAGCAGTTACTCGAATAATGGACAGAACACTGAAGCTTTCTTT
CASSYSNNGQNTEAFF
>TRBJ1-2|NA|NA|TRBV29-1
TGCAGCGTCCGACCTATGGACAATTCGGATGGCGGTGGCTACACCTTC
CSVRPMDNSDGGGYTF
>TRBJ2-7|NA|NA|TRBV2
TGTGCCAGCAGTGAAGCCCCGGAGGCCTACGAGCAGTACTTC
CASSEAPEAYEQYF
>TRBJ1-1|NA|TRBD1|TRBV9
TGTGCCAGCAGCGGACAGGGGGCAAACACTGAAGCTTTCTTT
CASSGQGANTEAFF
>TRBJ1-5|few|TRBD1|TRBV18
TGTGCCAGCTCACCAGCGGGACAGTACCCGAATCAGCCCCAGCATTTT
CASSPAGQYPNQPQHF
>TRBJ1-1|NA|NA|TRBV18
TGTGCCAGCTCACCGAGAGGAATGAACACTGAAGCTTTCTTT
CASSPRGMNTEAFF
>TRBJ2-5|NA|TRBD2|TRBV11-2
TGTGCCAGCAGCCCACTCTTTCGGGGGGGTTGGGAGACCCAGTACTTC
CASSPLFRGGWETQYF
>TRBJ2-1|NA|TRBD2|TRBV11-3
TGTGCCAGCAGCTCCCGGACTAGTGGGGCGCGGGAGCAGTTCTTC
CASSSRTSGAREQFF
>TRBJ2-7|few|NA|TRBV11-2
TGTGCCAGCAGCCCTCAGGGATGGAGGGACGAGCAGTACTTC
CASSPQGWRDEQYF
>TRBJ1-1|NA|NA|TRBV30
TGTGCCTGGAGTGTGGGAGGGATATTCACTGAAGCTTTCTTT
CAWSVGGIFTEAFF
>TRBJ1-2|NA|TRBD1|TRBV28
TGTGCCAGCAGGGTGGGCTGGGACAGGGACCGGTATGGCTACACCTTC
CASRVGWDRDRYGYTF
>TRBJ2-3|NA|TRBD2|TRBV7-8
TGTGCCAGCACCCCGGGGGGGTCCCCACTGGATACGCAGTATTTT
CASTPGGSPLDTQYF
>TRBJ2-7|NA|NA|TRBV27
TGTGCCAGCAGTTTGGGGCCCCCCTGGGAGCAGTACTTC
CASSLGPPWEQYF
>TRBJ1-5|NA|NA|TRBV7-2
TGTGCCAGCAGCTTCAGATCTAGCAATCAGCCCCAGCATTTT
CASSFRSSNQPQHF
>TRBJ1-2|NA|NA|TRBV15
TGTGCCACCAGCAGAGAGCAGGCTGAGTACTATGGCTACACCTTC
CATSREQAEYYGYTF
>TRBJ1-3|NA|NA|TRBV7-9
TGTGCCAGCAGCTTACGGTCCGGGGCTGGAAACACCATATATTTT
CASSLRSGAGNTIYF
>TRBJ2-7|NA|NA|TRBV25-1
TGTGCCACCAGTCCACTGAGCTCCTACGAGCAGTACTTC
CATSPLSSYEQYF
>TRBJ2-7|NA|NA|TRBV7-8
TGTGCCAGCACGGCCCGGGATGGCTACGAGCAGTACTTC
CASTARDGYEQYF
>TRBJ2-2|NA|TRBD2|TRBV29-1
TGCAGCGCAGCAGCCAGATGGACTAGCGGGGACACCGGGGAGCTGTTTTTT
CSAAARWTSGDTGELFF
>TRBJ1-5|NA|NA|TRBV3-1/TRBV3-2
TGTGCCAGCAGCCAAGGGATTCGACAGTCCAATCAGCCCCAGCATTTT
CASSQGIRQSNQPQHF
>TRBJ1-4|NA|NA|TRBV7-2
TGTGCCAGCAGCTTAGCGCTGCCGGAGGGACCTGAAAAACTGTTTTTT
CASSLALPEGPEKLFF
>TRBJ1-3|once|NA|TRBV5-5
TGTGCCAGCAACGACCAACTGACACCCTCTGGAAACACCATATATTTT
CASNDQLTPSGNTIYF
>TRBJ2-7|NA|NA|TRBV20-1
TGCAGTGCCAGTGTTTTAGCGTCCGACGAGCAGTACTTC
CSASVLASDEQYF
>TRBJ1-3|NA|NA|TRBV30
TGTGCCTGGGAATCCCGTTACTCTGGAAACACCATATATTTT
CAWESRYSGNTIYF